This T cell receptor (beta chain) was retrieved from a study of Graves' ophthalmopathy and Graves' hyperthyroidism. Whole-study results and caveats: For separating ophthalmopathy from stable hyperthyroidism, a 13-signature model gave 87.88% sensitivity and 81.08% specificity. Ophthalmopathy progression predictions by the model showed around 72% specificity and about 68% sensitivity.

Patients were diagnosed from clinical symptoms, serum thyroxine, TRAb, thyroid ultrasound and orbital computed tomography. Out of more than 8.5 ml of fresh peripheral blood, PBMCs were obtained. Trimming stripped 2 bases from V and 6 bases from J, with 14 bases between. The CDR3 length is 14 residues. In germline, CDR1 is SGHRS, CDR2 YFSETQ. This clonotype has only a few counts. Its antigen is unidentified. Amplifying from RNA transcripts, the study obtained TCR beta CDR3 regions. Amplification began with first-round RT-PCR using HTBI primers, then second-round multiplex PCR was performed. TCRdb reprocessed the multiplex PCR reads with MiXCR, giving one entry per CDR3 protein. This sample carries around 400,000 distinct CDR3 sequences, roughly 21% of them seen once, and the ten largest clones take 2.5% to 3.5%.

V is TRBV5-1 and J is TRBJ2-5; tentatively, D is TRBD2 (5 bases). The sample comprised peripheral blood. This receptor was identified in a woman under 30 with stable Graves' hyperthyroidism. The CDR3 sequence is CASSFLPREKTQYF. The CDR3 DNA sequence: TGCGCCAGCAGCTTTTTGCCGAGGGAGAAGACCCAGTACTTC.